This T cell receptor beta chain was recovered during a study of a mutant IDH1 vaccine in newly diagnosed glioma. TCRdb keeps only in-frame clones here, not all; method: immunoSEQ multiplex PCR. The table has around 50,000 clones, about nine tenths seen once. A word on this clone: The antigen is not known.

Time point given: week 5, during vaccination. Every vaccine dose comprised 300 ug of mutant IDH1 20-mer peptide plus topical imiquimod. V was cut by 5 bases and J by 6 bases, with 20 bases left in between. The CDR3 contains 15 residues. The germline gives CDR1 SGHRS, CDR2 YFSETQ. Material: PBMCs, obtained from a glioma patient whose treatment included an IDH1 peptide vaccine. The rearrangement links TRBV5-1 to TRBJ1-2; weak D call: TRBD1 (5 bases). The receptor comes from a woman in her forties with glioma. The CDR3 reads CASRQPGNQGHGYTF. CDR3 sequence (DNA): TGCGCCAGCAGACAGCCGGGGAACCAGGGCCATGGCTACACCTTC.